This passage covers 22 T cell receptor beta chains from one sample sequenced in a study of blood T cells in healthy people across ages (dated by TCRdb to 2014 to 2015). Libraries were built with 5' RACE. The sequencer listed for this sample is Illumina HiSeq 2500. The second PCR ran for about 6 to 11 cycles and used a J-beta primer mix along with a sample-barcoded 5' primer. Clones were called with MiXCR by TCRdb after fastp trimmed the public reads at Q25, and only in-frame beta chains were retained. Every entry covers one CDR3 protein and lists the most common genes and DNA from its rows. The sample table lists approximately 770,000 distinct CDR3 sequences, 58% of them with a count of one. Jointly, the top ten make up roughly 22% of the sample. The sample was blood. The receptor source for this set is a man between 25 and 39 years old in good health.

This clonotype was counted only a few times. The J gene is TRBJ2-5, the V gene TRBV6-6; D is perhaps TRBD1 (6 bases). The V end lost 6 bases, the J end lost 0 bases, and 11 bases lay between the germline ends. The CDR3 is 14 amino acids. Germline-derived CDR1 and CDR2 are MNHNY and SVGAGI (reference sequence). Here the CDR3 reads CASRRTGNQETQYF. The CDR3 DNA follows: TGTGCCAGCAGGCGTACAGGGAACCAAGAGACCCAGTACTTC.

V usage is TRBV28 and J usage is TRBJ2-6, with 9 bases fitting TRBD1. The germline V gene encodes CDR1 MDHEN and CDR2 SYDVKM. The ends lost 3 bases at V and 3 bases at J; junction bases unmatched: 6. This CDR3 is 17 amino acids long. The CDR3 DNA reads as TGTGCCAGCAGTTTGGAGACAGGGGGAGATGGGGCCAACGTCCTGACTTTC. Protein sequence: CASSLETGGDGANVLTF. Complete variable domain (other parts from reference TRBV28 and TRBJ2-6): DVKVTQSSRYLVKRTGEKVFLECVQDMDHENMFWYRQDPGLGLRLIYFSYDVKMKEKGDIPEGYSVSREKKERFSLILESASTNQTSMYLCASSLETGGDGANVLTFGAGSRLTVL.

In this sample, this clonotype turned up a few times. The CDR3 DNA is TGCAGCGCGGTAGCGGGAGGGGGATACGAGCAGTACTTC. Its translation is CSAVAGGGYEQYF. This chain joins TRBV29-1 and TRBJ2-7; 11 positions agree with TRBD2. CDR1 is SQVTM and CDR2 is ANQGSEA in the germline V gene. The CDR3 is made up of 13 amino acids. Trimming removed 7 bases from V and 4 bases from J; junction bases left unmatched: 6.

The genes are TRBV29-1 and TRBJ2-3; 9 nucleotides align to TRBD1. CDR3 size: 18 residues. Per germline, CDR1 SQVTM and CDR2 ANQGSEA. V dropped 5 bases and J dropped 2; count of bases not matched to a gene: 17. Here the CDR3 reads CSVSGPHLTGGFTDTQYF. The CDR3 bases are TGCAGCGTTTCCGGGCCCCATTTGACAGGGGGATTCACAGATACGCAGTATTTT.

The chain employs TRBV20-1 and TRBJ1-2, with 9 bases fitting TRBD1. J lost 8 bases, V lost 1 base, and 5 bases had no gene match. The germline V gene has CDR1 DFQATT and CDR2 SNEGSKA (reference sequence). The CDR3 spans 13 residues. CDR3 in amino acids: CSARATGGRGYTF. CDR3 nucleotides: TGCAGTGCTAGAGCTACAGGGGGCCGGGGCTACACCTTC.

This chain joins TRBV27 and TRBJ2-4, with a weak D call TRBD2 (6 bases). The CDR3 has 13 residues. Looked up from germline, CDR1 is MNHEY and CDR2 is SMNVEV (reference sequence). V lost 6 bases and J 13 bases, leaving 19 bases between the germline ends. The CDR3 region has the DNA TGTGCCAGCAGCCCCTGGGAGGACCAGGAGCAGTACTTC. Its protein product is CASSPWEDQEQYF.

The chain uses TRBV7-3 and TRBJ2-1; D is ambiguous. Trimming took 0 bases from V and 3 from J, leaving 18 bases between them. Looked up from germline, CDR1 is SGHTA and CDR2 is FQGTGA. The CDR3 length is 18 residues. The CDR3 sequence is CASSLTSSGLGLYNEQFF. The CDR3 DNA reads TGTGCCAGCAGCTTAACATCGTCGGGCCTCGGTCTCTACAATGAGCAGTTCTTC.

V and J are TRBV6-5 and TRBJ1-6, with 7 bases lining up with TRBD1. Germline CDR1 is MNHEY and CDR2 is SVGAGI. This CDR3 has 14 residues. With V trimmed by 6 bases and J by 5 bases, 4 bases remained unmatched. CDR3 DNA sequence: TGTGCCAGCAGAAAGACAGGGAATAATTCACCCCTCCACTTT. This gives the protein CASRKTGNNSPLHF.

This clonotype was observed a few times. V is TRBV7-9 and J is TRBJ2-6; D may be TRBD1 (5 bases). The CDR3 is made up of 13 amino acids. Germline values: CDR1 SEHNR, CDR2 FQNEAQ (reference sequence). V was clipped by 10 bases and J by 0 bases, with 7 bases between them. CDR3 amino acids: CATRVSGANVLTF. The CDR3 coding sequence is TGTGCCACCAGGGTCTCTGGGGCCAACGTCCTGACTTTC.

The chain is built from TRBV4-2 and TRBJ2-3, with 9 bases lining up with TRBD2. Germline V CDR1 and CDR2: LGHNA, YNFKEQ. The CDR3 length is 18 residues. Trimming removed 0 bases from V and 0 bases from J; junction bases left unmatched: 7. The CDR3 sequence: CASSQDYSGSTSTDTQYF. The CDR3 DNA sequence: TGTGCCAGCAGCCAAGATTATAGCGGGAGTACTAGCACAGATACGCAGTATTTT.

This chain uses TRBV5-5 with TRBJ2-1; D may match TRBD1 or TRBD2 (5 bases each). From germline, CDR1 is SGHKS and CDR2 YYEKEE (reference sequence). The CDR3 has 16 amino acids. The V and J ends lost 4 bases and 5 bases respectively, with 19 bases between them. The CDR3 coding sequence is TGTGCCAGCAGCCCGGGGTTGGGCAGGGTGAACAATGAGCAGTTCTTC. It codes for CASSPGLGRVNNEQFF.

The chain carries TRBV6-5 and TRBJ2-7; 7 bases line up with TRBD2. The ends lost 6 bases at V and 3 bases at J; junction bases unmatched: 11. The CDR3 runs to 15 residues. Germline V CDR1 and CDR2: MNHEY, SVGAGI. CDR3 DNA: TGTGCCAGCAGAGCATGGGGGGGTGAGGGCTACGAGCAGTACTTC. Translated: CASRAWGGEGYEQYF.

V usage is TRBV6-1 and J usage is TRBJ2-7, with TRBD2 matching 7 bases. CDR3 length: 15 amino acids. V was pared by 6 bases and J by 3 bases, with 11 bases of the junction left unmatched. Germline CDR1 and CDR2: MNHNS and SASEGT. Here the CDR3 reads CASSLGGSRNYEQYF. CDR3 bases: TGTGCCAGCAGCCTGGGGGGGTCGAGGAACTACGAGCAGTACTTC.

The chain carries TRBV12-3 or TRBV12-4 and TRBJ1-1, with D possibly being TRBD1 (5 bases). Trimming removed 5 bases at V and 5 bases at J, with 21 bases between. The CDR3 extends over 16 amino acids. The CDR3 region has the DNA TGTGCCAGCAGTCCGGACGCTTACGCAAAGGGGACTGAAGCTTTCTTT. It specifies CASSPDAYAKGTEAFF.

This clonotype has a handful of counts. In DNA form, the CDR3 reads TGTGCCAGCAGCCCTAGCGGGGGTAGCTCCTACGAGCAGTACTTC. This codes for CASSPSGGSSYEQYF. The chain combines TRBV7-2 with TRBJ2-7, with 10 bases matching TRBD2. Germline V gene sequence: CDR1 SGHTA, CDR2 FQGNSA. The CDR3 is made up of 15 amino acids. V lost 5 bases to trimming and J lost 0 bases; unmatched junction nucleotides: 4.

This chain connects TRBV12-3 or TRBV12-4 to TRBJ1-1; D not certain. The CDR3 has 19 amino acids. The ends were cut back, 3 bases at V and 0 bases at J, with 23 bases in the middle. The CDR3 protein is CASSFEVAGGGAVNTEAFF. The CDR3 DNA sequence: TGTGCCAGCAGTTTTGAAGTAGCGGGTGGTGGTGCGGTGAACACTGAAGCTTTCTTT.

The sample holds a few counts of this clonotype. The DNA of the CDR3 is TGTGCCAGCAGCTCCCGCGGCATGGCAGAAGAGACCCAGTACTTC. Its translation: CASSSRGMAEETQYF. The gene calls are TRBV7-9 and TRBJ2-5; no clear D. Trimming took off 4 bases at V and 3 bases at J, with 15 bases between the two ends. The CDR3 is 15 amino acids. Germline V gives CDR1 SEHNR, CDR2 FQNEAQ (reference sequence).

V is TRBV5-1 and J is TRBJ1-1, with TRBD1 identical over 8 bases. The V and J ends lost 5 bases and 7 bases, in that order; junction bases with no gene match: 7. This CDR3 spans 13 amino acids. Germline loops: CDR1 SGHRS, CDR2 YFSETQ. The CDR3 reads CASSYAGGIEAFF. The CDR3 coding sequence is TGCGCCAGCAGTTACGCAGGGGGCATTGAAGCTTTCTTT.

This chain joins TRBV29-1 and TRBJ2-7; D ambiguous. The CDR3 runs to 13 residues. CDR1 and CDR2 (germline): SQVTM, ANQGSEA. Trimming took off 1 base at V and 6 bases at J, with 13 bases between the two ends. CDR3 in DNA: TGCAGCGTTGAAGTGACGGCGGCACGCGAGCAGTACTTC. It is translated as CSVEVTAAREQYF.

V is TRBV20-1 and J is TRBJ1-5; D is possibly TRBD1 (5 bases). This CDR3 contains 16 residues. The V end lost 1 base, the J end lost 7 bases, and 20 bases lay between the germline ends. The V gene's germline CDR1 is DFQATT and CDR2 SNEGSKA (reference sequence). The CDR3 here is CSARGGGGRREQPQHF. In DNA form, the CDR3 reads TGCAGTGCTAGAGGTGGTGGGGGTAGGCGGGAACAGCCCCAGCATTTT.

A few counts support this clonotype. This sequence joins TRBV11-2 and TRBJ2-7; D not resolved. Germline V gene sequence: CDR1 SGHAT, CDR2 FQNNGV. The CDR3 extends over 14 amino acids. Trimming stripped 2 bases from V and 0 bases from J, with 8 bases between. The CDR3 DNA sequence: TGTGCCAGCAGCTTATATGGCCCCTCCTACGAGCAGTACTTC. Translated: CASSLYGPSYEQYF.

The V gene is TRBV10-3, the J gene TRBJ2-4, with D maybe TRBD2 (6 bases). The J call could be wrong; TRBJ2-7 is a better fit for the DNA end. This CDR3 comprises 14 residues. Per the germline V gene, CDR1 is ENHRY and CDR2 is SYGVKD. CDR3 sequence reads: CAISGGLVVHEQYF. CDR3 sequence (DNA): TGTGCCATCAGTGGGGGACTCGTTGTGCACGAGCAGTACTTC.